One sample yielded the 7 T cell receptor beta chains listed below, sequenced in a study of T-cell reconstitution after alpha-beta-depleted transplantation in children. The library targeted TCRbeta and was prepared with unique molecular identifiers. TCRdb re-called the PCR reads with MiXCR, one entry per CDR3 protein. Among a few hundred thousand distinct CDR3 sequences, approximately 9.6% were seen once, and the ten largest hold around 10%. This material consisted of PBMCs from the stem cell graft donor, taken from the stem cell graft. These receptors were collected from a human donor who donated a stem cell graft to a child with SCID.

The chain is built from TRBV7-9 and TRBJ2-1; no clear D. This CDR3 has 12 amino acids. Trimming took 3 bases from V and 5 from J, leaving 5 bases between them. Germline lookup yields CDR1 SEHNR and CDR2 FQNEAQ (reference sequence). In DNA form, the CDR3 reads TGTGCCAGCAGCTTTAGGAACAATGAGCAGTTCTTC. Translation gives CASSFRNNEQFF.

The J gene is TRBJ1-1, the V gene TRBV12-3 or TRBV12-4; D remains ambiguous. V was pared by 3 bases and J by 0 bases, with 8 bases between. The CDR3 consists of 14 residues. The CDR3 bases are TGTGCCAGCAGTTTCGGGGTAATGAACACTGAAGCTTTCTTT. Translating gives CASSFGVMNTEAFF.

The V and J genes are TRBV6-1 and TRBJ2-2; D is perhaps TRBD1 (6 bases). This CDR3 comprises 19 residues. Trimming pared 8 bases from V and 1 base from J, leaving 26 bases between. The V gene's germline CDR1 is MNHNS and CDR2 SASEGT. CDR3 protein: CASPPPGLRQVKNTGELFF. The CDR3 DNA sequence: TGTGCCAGCCCCCCCCCCGGGCTCCGACAGGTCAAGAACACCGGGGAGCTGTTTTTT.

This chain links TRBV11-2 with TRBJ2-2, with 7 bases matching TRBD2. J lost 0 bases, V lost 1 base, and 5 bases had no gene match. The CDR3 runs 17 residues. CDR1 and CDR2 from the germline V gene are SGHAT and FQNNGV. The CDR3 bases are TGTGCCAGCAGCTTAGTGGCGGGAGCAGCGAACACCGGGGAGCTGTTTTTT. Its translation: CASSLVAGAANTGELFF. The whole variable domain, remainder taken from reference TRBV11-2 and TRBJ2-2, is EAGVAQSPRYKIIEKRQSVAFWCNPISGHATLYWYQQILGQGPKLLIQFQNNGVVDDSQLPKDRFSAERLKGVDSTLKIQPAKLEDSAVYLCASSLVAGAANTGELFFGEGSRLTVL.

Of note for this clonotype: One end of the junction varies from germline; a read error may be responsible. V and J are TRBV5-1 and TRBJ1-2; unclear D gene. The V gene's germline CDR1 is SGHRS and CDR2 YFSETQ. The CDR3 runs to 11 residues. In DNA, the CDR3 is TGCGCCAGCAGGAACAGCTATTGCTACACCTTC. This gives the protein CASRNSYCYTF.

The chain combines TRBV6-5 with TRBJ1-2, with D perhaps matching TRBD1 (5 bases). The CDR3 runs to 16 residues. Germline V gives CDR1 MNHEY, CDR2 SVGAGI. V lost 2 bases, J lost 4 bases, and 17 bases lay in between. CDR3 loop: CASSYRDGGETYGYTF. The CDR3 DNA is TGTGCCAGCAGTTACAGGGACGGGGGGGAGACCTATGGCTACACCTTC.

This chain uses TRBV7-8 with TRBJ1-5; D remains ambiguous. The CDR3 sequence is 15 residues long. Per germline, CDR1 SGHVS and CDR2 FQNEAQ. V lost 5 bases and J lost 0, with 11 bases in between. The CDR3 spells CASSPTWDSNQPQHF. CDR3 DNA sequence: TGTGCCAGCAGCCCTACGTGGGATAGCAATCAGCCCCAGCATTTT.